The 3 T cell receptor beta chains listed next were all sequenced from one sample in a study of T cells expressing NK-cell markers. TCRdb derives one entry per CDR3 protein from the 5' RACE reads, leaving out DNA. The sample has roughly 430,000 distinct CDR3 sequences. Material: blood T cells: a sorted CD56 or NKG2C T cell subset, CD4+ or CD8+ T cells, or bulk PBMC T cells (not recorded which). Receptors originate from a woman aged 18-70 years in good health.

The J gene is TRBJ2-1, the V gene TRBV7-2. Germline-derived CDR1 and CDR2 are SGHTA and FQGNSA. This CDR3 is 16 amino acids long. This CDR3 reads CASSLLAFSSYNEQFF.

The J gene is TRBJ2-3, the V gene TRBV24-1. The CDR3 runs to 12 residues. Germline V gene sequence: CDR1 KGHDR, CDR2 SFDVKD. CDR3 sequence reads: CATSDQTDTQYF.

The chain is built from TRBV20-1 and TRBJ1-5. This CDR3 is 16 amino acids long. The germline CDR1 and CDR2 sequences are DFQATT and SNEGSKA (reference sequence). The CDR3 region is CSAREWDFGTNQPQHF.